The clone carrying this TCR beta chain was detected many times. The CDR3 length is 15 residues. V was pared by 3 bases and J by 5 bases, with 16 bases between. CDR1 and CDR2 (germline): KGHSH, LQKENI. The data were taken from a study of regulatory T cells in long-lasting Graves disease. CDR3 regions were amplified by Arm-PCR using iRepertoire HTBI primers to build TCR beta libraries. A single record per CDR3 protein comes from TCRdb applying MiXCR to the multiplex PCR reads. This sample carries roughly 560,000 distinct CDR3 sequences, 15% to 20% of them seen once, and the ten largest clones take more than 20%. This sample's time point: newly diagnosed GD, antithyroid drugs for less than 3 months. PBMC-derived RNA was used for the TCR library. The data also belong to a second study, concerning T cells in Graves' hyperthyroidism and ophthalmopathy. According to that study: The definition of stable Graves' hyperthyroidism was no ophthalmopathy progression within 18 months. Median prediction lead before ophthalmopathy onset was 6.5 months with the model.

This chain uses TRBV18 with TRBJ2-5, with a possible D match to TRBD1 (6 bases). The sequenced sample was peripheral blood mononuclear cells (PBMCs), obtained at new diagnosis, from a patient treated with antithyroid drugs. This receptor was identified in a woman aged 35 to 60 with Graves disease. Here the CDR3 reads CASSPAGAPAETQYF. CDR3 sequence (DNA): TGTGCCAGCTCACCGGCAGGGGCACCTGCGGAGACCCAGTACTTC.